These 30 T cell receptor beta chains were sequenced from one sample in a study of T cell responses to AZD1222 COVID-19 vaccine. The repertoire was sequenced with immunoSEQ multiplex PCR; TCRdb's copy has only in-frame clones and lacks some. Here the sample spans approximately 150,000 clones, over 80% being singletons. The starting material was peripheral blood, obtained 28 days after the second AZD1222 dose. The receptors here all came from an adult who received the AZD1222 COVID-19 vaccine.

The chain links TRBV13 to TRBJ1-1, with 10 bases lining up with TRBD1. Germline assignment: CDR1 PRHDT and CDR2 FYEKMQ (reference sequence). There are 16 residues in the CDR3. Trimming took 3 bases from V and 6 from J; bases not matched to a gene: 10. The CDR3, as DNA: TGTGCCAGCAGCTTGGGACAGGGGAAGGGGTTTTCTGAAGCTTTCTTT. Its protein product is CASSLGQGKGFSEAFF.

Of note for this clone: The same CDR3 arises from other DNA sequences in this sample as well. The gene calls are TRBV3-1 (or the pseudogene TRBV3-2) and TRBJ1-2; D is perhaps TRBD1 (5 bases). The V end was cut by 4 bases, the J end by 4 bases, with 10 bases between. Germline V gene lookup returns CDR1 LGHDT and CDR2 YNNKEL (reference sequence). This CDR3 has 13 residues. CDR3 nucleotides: TGTGCCAGCAGCCCAGGGACCGCCTATGGCTACACCTTC. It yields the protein CASSPGTAYGYTF.

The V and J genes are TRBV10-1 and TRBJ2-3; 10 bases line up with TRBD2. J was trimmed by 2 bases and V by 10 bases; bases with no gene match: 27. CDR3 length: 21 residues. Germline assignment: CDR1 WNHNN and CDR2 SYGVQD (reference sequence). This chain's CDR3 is CATHYGGLAGGAIKFTDTQYF. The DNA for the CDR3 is TGCGCCACCCATTACGGGGGGTTAGCGGGGGGAGCGATCAAGTTCACAGATACGCAGTATTTT.

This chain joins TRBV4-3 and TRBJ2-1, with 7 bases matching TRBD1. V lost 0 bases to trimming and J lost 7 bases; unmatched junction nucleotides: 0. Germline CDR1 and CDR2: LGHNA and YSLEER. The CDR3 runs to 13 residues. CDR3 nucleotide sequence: TGCGCCAGCAGCCAAGAACAGGGGAATGAGCAGTTCTTC. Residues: CASSQEQGNEQFF.

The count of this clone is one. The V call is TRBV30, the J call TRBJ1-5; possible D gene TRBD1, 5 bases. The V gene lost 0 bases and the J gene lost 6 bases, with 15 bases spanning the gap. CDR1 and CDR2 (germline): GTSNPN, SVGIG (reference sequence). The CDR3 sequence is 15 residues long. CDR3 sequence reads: CAWSVGALGGQPQHF. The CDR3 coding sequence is TGTGCCTGGAGTGTCGGAGCTCTTGGGGGTCAGCCCCAGCATTTT.

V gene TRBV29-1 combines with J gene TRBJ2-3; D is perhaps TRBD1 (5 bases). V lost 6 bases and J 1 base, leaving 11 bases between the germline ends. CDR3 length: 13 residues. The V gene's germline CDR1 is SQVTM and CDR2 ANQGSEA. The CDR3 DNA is TGCAGCGTCACAGGACGGGGCACAGATACGCAGTATTTT. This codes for CSVTGRGTDTQYF.

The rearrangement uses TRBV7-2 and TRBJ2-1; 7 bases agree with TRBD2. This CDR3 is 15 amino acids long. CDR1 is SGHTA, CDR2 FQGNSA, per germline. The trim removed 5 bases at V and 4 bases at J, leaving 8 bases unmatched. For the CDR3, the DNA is TGTGCCAGCAGCAAGGACTTCGGGGGGTACAATGAGCAGTTCTTC. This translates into CASSKDFGGYNEQFF.

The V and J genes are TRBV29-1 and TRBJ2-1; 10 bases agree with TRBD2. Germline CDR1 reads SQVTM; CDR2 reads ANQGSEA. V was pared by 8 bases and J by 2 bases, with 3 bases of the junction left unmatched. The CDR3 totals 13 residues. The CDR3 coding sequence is TGCAGCACTAGCGGGGCAGCCTACAATGAGCAGTTCTTC. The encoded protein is CSTSGAAYNEQFF.

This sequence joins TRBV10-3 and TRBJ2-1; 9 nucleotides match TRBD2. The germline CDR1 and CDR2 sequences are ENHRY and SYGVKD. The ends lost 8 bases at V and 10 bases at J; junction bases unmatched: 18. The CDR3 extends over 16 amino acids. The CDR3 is CAIGWGRVAGVLEQFF. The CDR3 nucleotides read TGTGCCATCGGCTGGGGTCGGGTAGCGGGAGTTTTGGAGCAGTTCTTC.

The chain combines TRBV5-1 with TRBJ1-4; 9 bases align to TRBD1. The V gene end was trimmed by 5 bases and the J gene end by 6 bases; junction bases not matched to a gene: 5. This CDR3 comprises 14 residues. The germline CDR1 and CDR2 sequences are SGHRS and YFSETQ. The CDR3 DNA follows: TGCGCCAGCAGTCCTGGGGACAGGGATGAAAAACTGTTTTTT. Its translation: CASSPGDRDEKLFF.

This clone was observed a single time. CDR3 in DNA: TGTGCCTGGAGTGTAGGCGATGGCTACACCTTC. Translating it yields CAWSVGDGYTF. The chain has TRBV30 and TRBJ1-2; D unresolved. The CDR3 consists of 11 residues. V gave up 0 bases and J gave up 6 bases, with 5 bases separating them. The germline V gene has CDR1 GTSNPN and CDR2 SVGIG (reference sequence).

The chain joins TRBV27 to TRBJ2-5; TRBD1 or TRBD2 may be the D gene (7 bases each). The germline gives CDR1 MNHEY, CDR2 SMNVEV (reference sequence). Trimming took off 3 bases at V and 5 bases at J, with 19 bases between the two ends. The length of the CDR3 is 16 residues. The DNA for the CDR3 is TGTGCCAGCAGTTTTTGGGCAGGGGGGGGTTCGGAGACCCAGTACTTC. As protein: CASSFWAGGGSETQYF.

The CDR3 loop is CASSLKAGTGGEKLFF. The CDR3 region has the DNA TGTGCCAGCAGCCTCAAAGCCGGGACAGGGGGCGAAAAACTGTTTTTT. The chain employs TRBV3-1 (or the pseudogene TRBV3-2) and TRBJ1-4, with 12 bases lining up with TRBD1. The germline gives CDR1 LGHDT, CDR2 YNNKEL (reference sequence). This CDR3 is 16 amino acids long. The trim removed 4 bases at V and 8 bases at J, leaving 8 bases unmatched.

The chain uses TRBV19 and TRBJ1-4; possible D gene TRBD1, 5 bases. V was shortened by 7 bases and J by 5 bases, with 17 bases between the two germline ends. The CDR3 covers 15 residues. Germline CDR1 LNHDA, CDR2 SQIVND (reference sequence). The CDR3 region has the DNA TGTGCCAGTAATCAGGCGTCAGGGATGAATGAAAAACTGTTTTTT. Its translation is CASNQASGMNEKLFF.

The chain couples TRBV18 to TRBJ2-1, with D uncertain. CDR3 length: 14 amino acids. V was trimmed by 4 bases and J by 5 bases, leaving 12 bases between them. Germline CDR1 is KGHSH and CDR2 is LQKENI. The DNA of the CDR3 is TGTGCCAGCTCACTCCGACAAGCCGACAATGAGCAGTTCTTC. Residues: CASSLRQADNEQFF.

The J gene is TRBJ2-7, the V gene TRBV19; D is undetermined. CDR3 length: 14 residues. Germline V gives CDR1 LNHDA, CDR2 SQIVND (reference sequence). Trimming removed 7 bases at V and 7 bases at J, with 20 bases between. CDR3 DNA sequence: TGTGCCAGTACCGGAATCGGATCCGCCGGGGAGCAGTACTTC. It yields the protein CASTGIGSAGEQYF. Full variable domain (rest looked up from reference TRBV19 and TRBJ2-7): DGGITQSPKYLFRKEGQNVTLSCEQNLNHDAMYWYRQDPGQGLRLIYYSQIVNDFQKGDIAEGYSVSREKKESFPLTVTSAQKNPTAFYLCASTGIGSAGEQYFGPGTRLTVT.

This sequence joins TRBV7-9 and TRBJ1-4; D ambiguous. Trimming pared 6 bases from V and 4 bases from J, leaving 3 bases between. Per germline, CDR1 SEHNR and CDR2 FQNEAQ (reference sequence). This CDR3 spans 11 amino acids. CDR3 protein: CASSVNEKLFF. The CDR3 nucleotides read TGTGCCAGCAGTGTTAATGAAAAACTGTTTTTT.

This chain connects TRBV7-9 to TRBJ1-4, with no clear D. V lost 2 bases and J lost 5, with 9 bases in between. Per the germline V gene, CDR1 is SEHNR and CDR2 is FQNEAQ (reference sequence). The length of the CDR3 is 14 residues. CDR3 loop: CASSLRAVNEKLFF. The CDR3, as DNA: TGTGCCAGCAGCTTAAGGGCAGTAAATGAAAAACTGTTTTTT.

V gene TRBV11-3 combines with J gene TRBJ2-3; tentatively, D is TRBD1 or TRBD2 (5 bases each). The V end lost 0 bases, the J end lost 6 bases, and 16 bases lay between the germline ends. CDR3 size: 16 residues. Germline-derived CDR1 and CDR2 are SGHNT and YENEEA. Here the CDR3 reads CASSLDAGTFSDTQYF. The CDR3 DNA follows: TGTGCCAGCAGCTTAGATGCAGGGACGTTCTCGGATACGCAGTATTTT.

CDR3 sequence reads: CASTPEENTEAFF. The CDR3 bases are TGTGCCAGCACCCCGGAGGAGAACACTGAAGCTTTCTTT. V and J are TRBV2 and TRBJ1-1, with D unresolved. CDR1 is SNHLY and CDR2 is FYNNEI in the germline V gene. The CDR3 spans 13 residues. V was shortened by 7 bases and J by 1 base, with 10 bases between the two germline ends.

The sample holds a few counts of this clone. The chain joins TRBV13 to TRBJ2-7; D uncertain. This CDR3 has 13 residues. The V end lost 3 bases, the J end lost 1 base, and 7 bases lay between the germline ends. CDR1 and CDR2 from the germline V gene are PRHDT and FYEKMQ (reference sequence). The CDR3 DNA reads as TGTGCCAGCAGCTTCCCCGGGTCCTACGAGCAGTACTTC. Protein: CASSFPGSYEQYF. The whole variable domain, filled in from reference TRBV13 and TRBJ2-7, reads AAGVIQSPRHLIKEKRETATLKCYPIPRHDTVYWYQQGPGQDPQFLISFYEKMQSDKGSIPDRFSAQQFSDYHSELNMSSLELGDSALYFCASSFPGSYEQYFGPGTRLTVT.

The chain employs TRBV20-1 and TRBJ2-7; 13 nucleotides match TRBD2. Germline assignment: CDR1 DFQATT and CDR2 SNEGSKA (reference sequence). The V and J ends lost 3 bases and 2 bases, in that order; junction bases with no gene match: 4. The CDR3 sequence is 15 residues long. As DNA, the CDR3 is TGCAGTGCTAGTTCTGGGACTAGCGGGACCTACGAGCAGTACTTC. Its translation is CSASSGTSGTYEQYF.

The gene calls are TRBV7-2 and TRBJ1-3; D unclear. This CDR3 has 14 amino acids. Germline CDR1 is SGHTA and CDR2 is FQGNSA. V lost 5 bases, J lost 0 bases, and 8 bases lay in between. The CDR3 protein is CASSETISGNTIYF. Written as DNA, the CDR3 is TGTGCCAGCAGCGAGACAATCTCTGGAAACACCATATATTTT.

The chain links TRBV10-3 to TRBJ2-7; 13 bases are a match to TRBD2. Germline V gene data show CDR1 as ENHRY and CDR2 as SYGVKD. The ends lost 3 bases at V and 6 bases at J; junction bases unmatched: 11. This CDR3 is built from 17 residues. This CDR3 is CAISDLRLAGGLTEQYF. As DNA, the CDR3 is TGTGCCATCAGTGATTTGAGACTAGCGGGGGGACTTACCGAGCAGTACTTC.

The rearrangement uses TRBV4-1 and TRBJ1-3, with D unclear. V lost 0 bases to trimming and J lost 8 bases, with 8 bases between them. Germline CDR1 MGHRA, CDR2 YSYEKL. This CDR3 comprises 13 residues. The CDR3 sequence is CASSQESGDTIYF. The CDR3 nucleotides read TGCGCCAGCAGCCAAGAGAGTGGGGACACCATATATTTT.

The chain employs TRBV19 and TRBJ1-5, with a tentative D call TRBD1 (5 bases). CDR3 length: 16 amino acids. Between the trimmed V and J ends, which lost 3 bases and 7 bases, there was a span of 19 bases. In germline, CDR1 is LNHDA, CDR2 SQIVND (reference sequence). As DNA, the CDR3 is TGTGCCAGTAGTATGCCCCAGGGTAGGGCTGGCCAGCCCCAGCATTTT. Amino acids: CASSMPQGRAGQPQHF.

Here the CDR3 DNA reads TGTGCCAGCAGCTTAGCGACAGGGGTGAACTCACCCCTCCACTTT. Residues: CASSLATGVNSPLHF. The chain links TRBV7-9 to TRBJ1-6, with TRBD1 identical over 8 bases. The CDR3 totals 15 residues. V was pared by 0 bases and J by 10 bases, with 5 bases of the junction left unmatched. From germline, CDR1 is SEHNR and CDR2 FQNEAQ (reference sequence).

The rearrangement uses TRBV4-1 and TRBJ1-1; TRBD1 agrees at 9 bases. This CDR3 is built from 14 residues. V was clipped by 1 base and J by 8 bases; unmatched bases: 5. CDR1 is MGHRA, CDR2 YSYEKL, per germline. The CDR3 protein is CASSQVRTGDEAFF. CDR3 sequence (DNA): TGCGCCAGCAGCCAAGTCAGGACAGGGGACGAAGCTTTCTTT.

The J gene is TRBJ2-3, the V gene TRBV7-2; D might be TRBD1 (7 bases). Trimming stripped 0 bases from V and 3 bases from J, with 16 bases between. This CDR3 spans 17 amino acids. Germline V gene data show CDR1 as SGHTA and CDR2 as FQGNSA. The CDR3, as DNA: TGTGCCAGCAGCTTAGCTGCAGGGGGGAAAGTGACAGATACGCAGTATTTT. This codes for CASSLAAGGKVTDTQYF. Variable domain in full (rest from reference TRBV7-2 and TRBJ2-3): GAGVSQSPSNKVTEKGKDVELRCDPISGHTALYWYRQSLGQGLEFLIYFQGNSAPDKSGLPSDRFSAERTGGSVSTLTIQRTQQEDSAVYLCASSLAAGGKVTDTQYFGPGTRLTVL.

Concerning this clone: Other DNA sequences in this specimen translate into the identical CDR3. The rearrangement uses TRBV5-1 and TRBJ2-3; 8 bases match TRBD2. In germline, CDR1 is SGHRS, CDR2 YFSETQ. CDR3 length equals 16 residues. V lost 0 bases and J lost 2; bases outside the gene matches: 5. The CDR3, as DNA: TGCGCCAGCAGCTTGGGTCGGCGGGGGGCCACAGATACGCAGTATTTT. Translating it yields CASSLGRRGATDTQYF.